The rows below give T cell receptor beta chains drawn from one sample of a study of blood T cell repertoires in COVID-19. Here immunoSEQ multiplex PCR was the method, and the copy in TCRdb shows in-frame clones only, minus some. The sample has about 130,000 clones, 81% seen once. Sequencing input: peripheral blood. The receptors come from a man aged 25-45 years with COVID-19, enrolled during active disease. The CDR3 runs from the conserved cysteine through the conserved F or W. The D gene is left open where the match is weak. The size entry is marked missing in some rows and otherwise reads once, few, many or a size class.

v_gene: TRBV6-6; d_gene: TRBD2; abundance: once; j_gene: TRBJ2-5; CDR3nt: TGTGCCAGCAGACGAGCCGGGGGGGCCATAGGTGAGACCCAGTACTTC; CDR3aa: CASRRAGGAIGETQYF
v_gene: TRBV6-5; d_gene: -; abundance: few; j_gene: TRBJ2-7; CDR3nt: TGTGCCAGCAGTCCCGGGACTCTCTATTACGAGCAGTACTTC; CDR3aa: CASSPGTLYYEQYF
v_gene: TRBV10-3; d_gene: TRBD1; abundance: -; j_gene: TRBJ2-6; CDR3nt: TGTGCCATCAGCCGGGACAGGGGGTCGGGCGGGGCCAACGTCCTGACTTTC; CDR3aa: CAISRDRGSGGANVLTF
v_gene: TRBV4-1; d_gene: -; abundance: -; j_gene: TRBJ2-2; CDR3nt: TGCGCCAGCAGCCTCAACCGCGGGGTGGAGACCGGGGAGCTGTTTTTT; CDR3aa: CASSLNRGVETGELFF
v_gene: TRBV7-9; d_gene: -; abundance: -; j_gene: TRBJ1-1; CDR3nt: TGTGCCAGCTCCCCCCCCCGGCGGAGGGCCGTACCTGAAGCTTTCTTT; CDR3aa: CASSPPRRRAVPEAFF
v_gene: TRBV28; d_gene: -; abundance: -; j_gene: TRBJ1-1; CDR3nt: TGTGCCAGCAGTAACGGAGGATTGAACACTGAAGCTTTCTTT; CDR3aa: CASSNGGLNTEAFF
v_gene: TRBV11-2; d_gene: -; abundance: -; j_gene: TRBJ1-2; CDR3nt: TGTGCCAGCAGCTTACTCTCCCCACGGGATGGCTACACCTTC; CDR3aa: CASSLLSPRDGYTF
v_gene: TRBV21-1; d_gene: -; abundance: -; j_gene: TRBJ2-2; CDR3nt: TGTGCCAGCAGCAAAGTATCCCTAGCGGGAGGTGTCACCGGGGAGCTGTTTTTT; CDR3aa: CASSKVSLAGGVTGELFF
v_gene: TRBV11-3; d_gene: TRBD2; abundance: -; j_gene: TRBJ2-5; CDR3nt: TGTGCCAGCAGCGAAGACCTAGCGGGAGAGACCCAGTACTTC; CDR3aa: CASSEDLAGETQYF
v_gene: TRBV6-6; d_gene: -; abundance: few; j_gene: TRBJ1-1; CDR3nt: TGTGCCAGCAGTCTCGCGACAGGCCTGAACACTGAAGCTTTCTTT; CDR3aa: CASSLATGLNTEAFF
v_gene: TRBV6-2/TRBV6-3; d_gene: -; abundance: -; j_gene: TRBJ1-3; CDR3nt: TGTGCCAGCAGTTACGCAGGTTACTCTGGAAACACCATATATTTT; CDR3aa: CASSYAGYSGNTIYF
v_gene: TRBV5-1; d_gene: TRBD2; abundance: -; j_gene: TRBJ2-7; CDR3nt: TGCGCCAGCAGCTTGGCTAGCGGTACCTACGAGCAGTACTTC; CDR3aa: CASSLASGTYEQYF
v_gene: TRBV2; d_gene: TRBD1; abundance: -; j_gene: TRBJ1-4; CDR3nt: TGTGCCAGCAGTGACGACAGGGAGGCTAATGAAAAACTGTTTTTT; CDR3aa: CASSDDREANEKLFF
v_gene: TRBV6-5; d_gene: -; abundance: -; j_gene: TRBJ2-7; CDR3nt: TGTGCCAGCAGTTACTCGATCGCGGCAGGGATGTACGAGCAGTACTTC; CDR3aa: CASSYSIAAGMYEQYF
v_gene: TRBV7-2; d_gene: TRBD1; abundance: -; j_gene: TRBJ2-5; CDR3nt: TGTGCCAGCAGCTTATGGGGGACAGCGCAAGAGACCCAGTACTTC; CDR3aa: CASSLWGTAQETQYF
v_gene: TRBV25-1; d_gene: TRBD1; abundance: -; j_gene: TRBJ2-2; CDR3nt: TGTGCCAGCAGTGAATTGGGGACAGGGGGCATCGGGGAGCTGTTTTTT; CDR3aa: CASSELGTGGIGELFF
v_gene: TRBV6-5; d_gene: -; abundance: -; j_gene: TRBJ1-5; CDR3nt: TGTGCCAGCAGTCTGGACAATAGCAATCAGCCCCAGCATTTT; CDR3aa: CASSLDNSNQPQHF
v_gene: TRBV15; d_gene: TRBD2; abundance: -; j_gene: TRBJ2-7; CDR3nt: TGTGCCACCAGCAGAGATCTTGGGAGGACCGACGGGGGGACCTACGAGCAGTACTTC; CDR3aa: CATSRDLGRTDGGTYEQYF
v_gene: TRBV6-6; d_gene: -; abundance: few; j_gene: TRBJ2-1; CDR3nt: TGTGCCAGCAGGCAGGGCAACAATGAGCAGTTCTTC; CDR3aa: CASRQGNNEQFF
v_gene: TRBV4-2; d_gene: TRBD1; abundance: -; j_gene: TRBJ2-3; CDR3nt: TGTGCCAGCAGCCAATTAACAGGGGTGGGAAATACGCAGTATTTT; CDR3aa: CASSQLTGVGNTQYF
v_gene: TRBV7-8; d_gene: TRBD1; abundance: -; j_gene: TRBJ1-5; CDR3nt: TGTGCCAGCAGCTCCCGGGACAGGGGCCAGCCCCAGCATTTT; CDR3aa: CASSSRDRGQPQHF
v_gene: TRBV7-9; d_gene: TRBD2; abundance: -; j_gene: TRBJ2-7; CDR3nt: TGTGCCAGCACCCCTAGCGGGACGTCCTACGAGCAGTACTTC; CDR3aa: CASTPSGTSYEQYF
v_gene: TRBV4-1; d_gene: TRBD1; abundance: few; j_gene: TRBJ2-3; CDR3nt: TGCGCCAGCAGCCTTACCCCGGGACAGACAGATACGCAGTATTTT; CDR3aa: CASSLTPGQTDTQYF
v_gene: TRBV11-2; d_gene: TRBD2; abundance: once; j_gene: TRBJ2-2; CDR3nt: TGTGCCAGCAGCTTAGCCCCGACAGCGGGGGGCCCCGGGGAGCTGTTTTTT; CDR3aa: CASSLAPTAGGPGELFF
v_gene: TRBV28; d_gene: -; abundance: -; j_gene: TRBJ1-1; CDR3nt: TGTGCCAGCTACCGAAGATCGGACACTGAAGCTTTCTTT; CDR3aa: CASYRRSDTEAFF
v_gene: TRBV14; d_gene: TRBD1; abundance: -; j_gene: TRBJ2-7; CDR3nt: TGTGCCAGCAGCCACCTAGCCCGGGACAGGGGCGAGCAGTACTTC; CDR3aa: CASSHLARDRGEQYF
v_gene: TRBV10-1; d_gene: -; abundance: -; j_gene: TRBJ2-1; CDR3nt: TGCGCCAGCAGTGAGTCGGGAGCGGAACGGCAGTTCTTC; CDR3aa: CASSESGAERQFF
v_gene: TRBV3-1/TRBV3-2; d_gene: TRBD2; abundance: -; j_gene: TRBJ2-1; CDR3nt: TGTGCCAGCAGCCAAGTTGGGACTAGCGGGCGGTCCCAGCAGTTCTTC; CDR3aa: CASSQVGTSGRSQQFF
v_gene: TRBV18; d_gene: -; abundance: -; j_gene: TRBJ1-1; CDR3nt: TGTGCCAGCTCACAAACCCCAAGCGGGGGAGGTGGAACTGAAGCTTTCTTT; CDR3aa: CASSQTPSGGGGTEAFF
v_gene: TRBV18; d_gene: -; abundance: few; j_gene: TRBJ2-7; CDR3nt: TGTGCCAGCTCACCACAGCGGGACGAGCAGTACTTC; CDR3aa: CASSPQRDEQYF
v_gene: TRBV5-6; d_gene: -; abundance: -; j_gene: TRBJ2-7; CDR3nt: TGTGCCAGCAGCTCGCAGACAGGTACCATCTCCTACGAGCAGTACTTC; CDR3aa: CASSSQTGTISYEQYF
v_gene: TRBV27; d_gene: TRBD1; abundance: -; j_gene: TRBJ1-4; CDR3nt: TGTGCCAGCAGTTCCGGAGGACAGGGCTTAGAAAAACTGTTTTTT; CDR3aa: CASSSGGQGLEKLFF
v_gene: TRBV3-1/TRBV3-2; d_gene: TRBD1; abundance: -; j_gene: TRBJ1-2; CDR3nt: TGTGCCAGCAGCCCATCGACGGGGACAGGGAGGCACTATGGCTACACCTTC; CDR3aa: CASSPSTGTGRHYGYTF
v_gene: TRBV2; d_gene: -; abundance: few; j_gene: TRBJ2-3; CDR3nt: TGTGCCAGCAAAGTAGGCACTAGCAGAGATACGCAGTATTTT; CDR3aa: CASKVGTSRDTQYF
v_gene: TRBV9; d_gene: -; abundance: -; j_gene: TRBJ1-1; CDR3nt: TGTGCCAGCAGCGTAGGGGGGCTTATGAACACTGAAGCTTTCTTT; CDR3aa: CASSVGGLMNTEAFF
v_gene: TRBV13; d_gene: -; abundance: once; j_gene: TRBJ1-2; CDR3nt: TGTGCCAGCAGCCACACAGTCCGGCGGGGCGGCTACACCTTC; CDR3aa: CASSHTVRRGGYTF
v_gene: TRBV19; d_gene: TRBD1; abundance: -; j_gene: TRBJ1-5; CDR3nt: TGTGCCAGTAGTTTACTCCCCCGGGACAGGGGAGATCAGCCCCAGCATTTT; CDR3aa: CASSLLPRDRGDQPQHF
v_gene: TRBV3-1/TRBV3-2; d_gene: -; abundance: -; j_gene: TRBJ1-2; CDR3nt: TGTGCCAGCAGCCTCGGACAGAACTATGGCTACACCTTC; CDR3aa: CASSLGQNYGYTF
v_gene: TRBV4-3; d_gene: -; abundance: once; j_gene: TRBJ1-1; CDR3nt: TGCGCCAGCAGCCAGAAGGCGGCGGAGGGAGACACTGAAGCTTTCTTT; CDR3aa: CASSQKAAEGDTEAFF
v_gene: TRBV7-9; d_gene: -; abundance: few; j_gene: TRBJ2-7; CDR3nt: TGTGCCAGCAGCCCGAGCTCCTACGAGCAGTACTTC; CDR3aa: CASSPSSYEQYF
v_gene: TRBV3-1/TRBV3-2; d_gene: TRBD1; abundance: -; j_gene: TRBJ1-6; CDR3nt: TGTGCCAGCAGCCAAAAGAGACAGGGGGATAATTCACCCCTCCACTTT; CDR3aa: CASSQKRQGDNSPLHF
v_gene: TRBV30; d_gene: TRBD2; abundance: -; j_gene: TRBJ2-5; CDR3nt: TGTGCCTGGAGCCCACTGGGACTAGGCCCTCAAGAGACCCAGTACTTC; CDR3aa: CAWSPLGLGPQETQYF
v_gene: TRBV11-3; d_gene: TRBD2; abundance: -; j_gene: TRBJ2-3; CDR3nt: TGTGCCAGCTCTCTCGGGACTAGCCGCACAGATACGCAGTATTTT; CDR3aa: CASSLGTSRTDTQYF
v_gene: TRBV7-9; d_gene: -; abundance: -; j_gene: TRBJ1-1; CDR3nt: TGTGCCAGCAGCTCCCGTGCGGGCACTGAAGCTTTCTTT; CDR3aa: CASSSRAGTEAFF
v_gene: TRBV7-9; d_gene: -; abundance: -; j_gene: TRBJ1-6; CDR3nt: TGTGCCAGCAGCTTAGCCACGGTCGGTAATTCACCCCTCCACTTT; CDR3aa: CASSLATVGNSPLHF
v_gene: TRBV18; d_gene: -; abundance: -; j_gene: TRBJ2-3; CDR3nt: TGTGCCAGCTCACCACCGCTCGGGGGGCAGGATACGCAGTATTTT; CDR3aa: CASSPPLGGQDTQYF